The rows below give T cell receptor beta chains drawn from one sample of a study of cytomegalovirus exposure and HLA in healthy donors. This table comes from immunoSEQ multiplex PCR, and its TCRdb copy is limited to in-frame clones, with some not included. The table has over 150,000 clones, 68% seen once; the top ten hold approximately 1.5%. The sequencing sample was made of PBMCs. The receptors derive from a man aged 45-60 years in good health and CMV-seronegative. Each CDR3 is given with its conserved first and last residue. The D gene is left open where the match is weak. Only part of the rows carry a size: once, few, many, or a class if the clone is expanded.

V: TRBV18
J: TRBJ2-1
D: NA
size: NA
CDR3: CASSPNQGIYNEQFF
DNA: TGTGCCAGCTCACCAAATCAGGGGATATACAATGAGCAGTTCTTC

V: TRBV7-2
J: TRBJ2-7
D: TRBD1
size: NA
CDR3: CASSPDRSEQYF
DNA: TGTGCCAGCAGTCCGGACAGGTCCGAGCAGTACTTC

V: TRBV28
J: TRBJ1-1
D: NA
size: NA
CDR3: CASIPRGKGNTEAFF
DNA: TGTGCCAGCATCCCGAGGGGGAAGGGGAACACTGAAGCTTTCTTT

V: TRBV6-1
J: TRBJ1-1
D: NA
size: NA
CDR3: CASSEEDSIYEAFF
DNA: TGTGCCAGCAGTGAAGAAGACAGCATTTATGAAGCTTTCTTT

V: TRBV28
J: TRBJ2-3
D: TRBD2
size: few
CDR3: CASSLAGRTDTQYF
DNA: TGTGCCAGCAGTCTAGCGGGGCGCACAGATACGCAGTATTTT

V: TRBV5-1
J: TRBJ2-7
D: NA
size: NA
CDR3: CASSTTGSTSSYEQYF
DNA: TGCGCCAGCAGCACGACGGGAAGCACAAGCTCCTACGAGCAGTACTTC

V: TRBV6-5
J: TRBJ1-4
D: TRBD1
size: NA
CDR3: CASSYSLLQGSEKLFF
DNA: TGTGCCAGCAGTTACTCGTTATTACAGGGGTCGGAAAAACTGTTTTTT

V: TRBV15
J: TRBJ1-5
D: NA
size: NA
CDR3: CATGAGRNQPQHF
DNA: TGTGCCACCGGGGCAGGGCGGAATCAGCCCCAGCATTTT

V: TRBV2
J: TRBJ1-2
D: TRBD1
size: NA
CDR3: CASSQGVGPANYGYTF
DNA: TGTGCCAGCAGCCAGGGGGTAGGGCCAGCTAACTATGGCTACACCTTC

V: TRBV28
J: TRBJ1-1
D: NA
size: NA
CDR3: CASSFGGTANTEAFF
DNA: TGTGCCAGCAGTTTCGGCGGCACTGCGAACACTGAAGCTTTCTTT

V: TRBV18
J: TRBJ2-5
D: TRBD2
size: few
CDR3: CASSPLGLAGAQETQYF
DNA: TGTGCCAGCTCACCACTCGGACTAGCGGGGGCCCAAGAGACCCAGTACTTC

V: TRBV28
J: TRBJ1-2
D: TRBD1
size: NA
CDR3: CASRSTGRNYGYTF
DNA: TGTGCCAGCAGATCGACAGGGCGTAACTATGGCTACACCTTC

V: TRBV5-4
J: TRBJ1-2
D: TRBD1
size: few
CDR3: CASSPDREVYGYTF
DNA: TGTGCCAGCAGCCCTGACAGGGAGGTCTATGGCTACACCTTC

V: TRBV7-8
J: TRBJ2-3
D: TRBD1
size: NA
CDR3: CASSLEGQGQDTQYF
DNA: TGTGCCAGCAGCTTAGAGGGACAGGGGCAAGATACGCAGTATTTT

V: TRBV7-2
J: TRBJ1-2
D: NA
size: NA
CDR3: CASSLRTDYGYPF
DNA: TGTGCCAGCAGCTTAAGGACGGACTATGGCTACCCCTTC

V: TRBV4-2
J: TRBJ2-7
D: TRBD2
size: NA
CDR3: CASSQRLAGPPYEQYF
DNA: TGTGCCAGCAGCCAAAGACTAGCGGGTCCCCCCTACGAGCAGTACTTC

V: TRBV6-5
J: TRBJ2-7
D: TRBD1
size: NA
CDR3: CASRAGQVSYEQYF
DNA: TGTGCCAGCAGGGCGGGACAGGTCTCCTACGAGCAGTACTTC

V: TRBV7-3
J: TRBJ1-4
D: TRBD1
size: NA
CDR3: CASSLSGGSFEKLFF
DNA: TGTGCCAGCAGCTTATCAGGGGGATCGTTTGAAAAACTGTTTTTT

V: TRBV6-6
J: TRBJ2-7
D: TRBD1
size: NA
CDR3: CASSYARGTDPYEQYF
DNA: TGTGCCAGCAGTTATGCGAGGGGGACAGATCCCTACGAGCAGTACTTC

V: TRBV5-1
J: TRBJ1-1
D: NA
size: NA
CDR3: CASSQDPNTEAFF
DNA: TGCGCCAGCAGCCAGGATCCGAACACTGAAGCTTTCTTT

V: TRBV15
J: TRBJ2-1
D: TRBD1
size: NA
CDR3: CATSSTTTGVVSYNEQFF
DNA: TGTGCCACCAGCAGTACGACCACAGGGGTGGTCTCCTACAATGAGCAGTTCTTC

V: TRBV7-2
J: TRBJ1-1
D: NA
size: few
CDR3: CASSLTVLVNTEAFF
DNA: TGTGCCAGCAGCCTGACAGTCCTAGTGAACACTGAAGCTTTCTTT

V: TRBV7-2
J: TRBJ1-2
D: NA
size: NA
CDR3: CASSLGGGGPYGYTF
DNA: TGTGCCAGCAGCTTAGGAGGCGGCGGTCCCTATGGCTACACCTTC

V: TRBV5-1
J: TRBJ2-3
D: TRBD1
size: NA
CDR3: CASSLSGQGTDTQYF
DNA: TGCGCCAGCAGCTTGTCTGGACAGGGGACAGATACGCAGTATTTT

V: TRBV5-4
J: TRBJ2-7
D: TRBD1
size: once
CDR3: CASSDDRAHEQYF
DNA: TGTGCCAGCAGCGACGACAGGGCCCACGAGCAGTACTTC

V: TRBV7-2
J: TRBJ2-7
D: TRBD1
size: few
CDR3: CATPGDRGHEQYF
DNA: TGTGCCACCCCTGGGGACAGGGGCCACGAGCAGTACTTC

V: TRBV11-3
J: TRBJ2-1
D: NA
size: NA
CDR3: CASSLLGNEQFF
DNA: TGTGCCAGCAGCTTACTAGGAAATGAGCAGTTCTTC

V: TRBV6-1
J: TRBJ1-1
D: NA
size: few
CDR3: CASDTVEGGTEAFF
DNA: TGTGCCAGTGACACTGTGGAGGGCGGCACTGAAGCTTTCTTT

V: TRBV18
J: TRBJ1-6
D: TRBD1
size: few
CDR3: CASSPDRVPNSPLHF
DNA: TGTGCCAGCTCACCAGACAGGGTTCCAAATTCACCCCTCCACTTT

V: TRBV25-1
J: TRBJ2-1
D: TRBD2
size: NA
CDR3: CASSVPLLAGVPVEQFF
DNA: TGTGCCAGCAGTGTCCCCCTACTAGCGGGGGTGCCGGTAGAGCAGTTCTTC

V: TRBV28
J: TRBJ1-2
D: NA
size: NA
CDR3: CASLIGGDDPYGYTF
DNA: TGTGCCAGCCTGATCGGGGGGGATGATCCCTATGGCTACACCTTC

V: TRBV6-5
J: TRBJ1-1
D: NA
size: few
CDR3: CASSTWAGVVTEAFF
DNA: TGTGCCAGCAGCACCTGGGCAGGGGTTGTCACTGAAGCTTTCTTT

V: TRBV5-1
J: TRBJ2-7
D: TRBD1
size: NA
CDR3: CASSLPPGTGSSYEQYF
DNA: TGCGCCAGCAGCTTGCCTCCAGGGACAGGGAGCTCCTACGAGCAGTACTTC

V: TRBV19
J: TRBJ2-3
D: TRBD2
size: few
CDR3: CASSIDWSGGQYF
DNA: TGTGCCAGTAGTATAGATTGGTCGGGGGGGCAATATTTT

V: TRBV7-9
J: TRBJ1-1
D: NA
size: few
CDR3: CASSTYTGNTEAFF
DNA: TGTGCCAGCAGCACTTACACAGGGAACACTGAAGCTTTCTTT

V: TRBV11-3
J: TRBJ2-1
D: NA
size: NA
CDR3: CASSTSSGMWNEQFF
DNA: TGTGCCAGCAGCACCAGCTCAGGGATGTGGAATGAGCAGTTCTTC

V: TRBV6-4
J: TRBJ2-1
D: NA
size: NA
CDR3: CASKGDFYNEQFF
DNA: TGTGCCAGCAAGGGAGATTTCTACAATGAGCAGTTCTTC

V: TRBV7-8
J: TRBJ1-5
D: NA
size: NA
CDR3: CASSPTNRDGQPQHF
DNA: TGTGCCAGCAGCCCGACGAACAGGGATGGACAGCCCCAGCATTTT

V: TRBV7-2
J: TRBJ1-2
D: NA
size: NA
CDR3: CASSLHFQEAYGYTF
DNA: TGTGCCAGCAGCTTACACTTTCAGGAGGCCTATGGCTACACCTTC

V: TRBV28
J: TRBJ2-3
D: NA
size: NA
CDR3: CASSPYTGVSMDTQYF
DNA: TGTGCCAGCAGTCCGTACACCGGGGTTAGCATGGATACGCAGTATTTT

V: TRBV9
J: TRBJ1-6
D: TRBD1
size: NA
CDR3: CASSSGQGSGSPLHF
DNA: TGTGCCAGCAGCTCAGGACAGGGTTCGGGTTCACCCCTCCACTTT

V: TRBV5-4
J: TRBJ2-3
D: TRBD1
size: NA
CDR3: CASSLLDRGGTDTQYF
DNA: TGTGCCAGCAGCTTGCTAGACAGGGGTGGGACAGATACGCAGTATTTT